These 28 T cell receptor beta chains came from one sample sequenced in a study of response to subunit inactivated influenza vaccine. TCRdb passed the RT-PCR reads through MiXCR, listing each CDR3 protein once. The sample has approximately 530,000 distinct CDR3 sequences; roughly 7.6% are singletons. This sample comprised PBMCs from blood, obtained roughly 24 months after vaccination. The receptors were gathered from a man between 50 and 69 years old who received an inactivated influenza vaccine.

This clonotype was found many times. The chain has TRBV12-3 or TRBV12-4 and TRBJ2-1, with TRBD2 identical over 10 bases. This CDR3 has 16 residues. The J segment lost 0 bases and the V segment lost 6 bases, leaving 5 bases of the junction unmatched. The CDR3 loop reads CASSSTSGYSYNEQFF. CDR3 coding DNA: TGTGCCAGCAGCTCGACTAGCGGGTACTCCTACAATGAGCAGTTCTTC.

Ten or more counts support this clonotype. The CDR3 bases are TGTGCCAGCAGCCCTACAGGTTCCTACGAGCAGTACTTC. Protein sequence: CASSPTGSYEQYF. This chain joins TRBV11-1 and TRBJ2-7, with D possibly TRBD1 on 5 matching bases. Looked up from germline, CDR1 is SGHAT and CDR2 is FQDESV (reference sequence). The CDR3 consists of 13 residues. Trimming took 5 bases from V and 1 from J, leaving 9 bases between them.

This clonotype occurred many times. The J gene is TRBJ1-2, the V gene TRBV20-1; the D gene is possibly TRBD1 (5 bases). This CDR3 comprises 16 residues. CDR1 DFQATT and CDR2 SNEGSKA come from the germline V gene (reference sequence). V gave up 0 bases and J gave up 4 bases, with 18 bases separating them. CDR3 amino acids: CSARDMSGLTRYGYTF. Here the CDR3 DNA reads TGCAGTGCTAGAGATATGTCAGGGCTCACCCGCTATGGCTACACCTTC.

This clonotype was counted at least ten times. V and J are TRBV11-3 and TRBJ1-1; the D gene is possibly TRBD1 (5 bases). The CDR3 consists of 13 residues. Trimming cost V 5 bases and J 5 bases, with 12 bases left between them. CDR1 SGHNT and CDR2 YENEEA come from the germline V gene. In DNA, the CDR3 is TGTGCCAGCAGCGGTGGGAGGGGAACTGAAGCTTTCTTT. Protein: CASSGGRGTEAFF.

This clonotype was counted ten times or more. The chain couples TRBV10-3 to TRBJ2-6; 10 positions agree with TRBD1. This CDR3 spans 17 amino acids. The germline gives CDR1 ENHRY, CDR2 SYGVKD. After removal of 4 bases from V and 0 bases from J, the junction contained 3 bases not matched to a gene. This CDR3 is CAISGGQGRSGANVLTF. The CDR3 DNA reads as TGTGCCATCAGTGGGGGACAGGGGCGCTCTGGGGCCAACGTCCTGACTTTC.

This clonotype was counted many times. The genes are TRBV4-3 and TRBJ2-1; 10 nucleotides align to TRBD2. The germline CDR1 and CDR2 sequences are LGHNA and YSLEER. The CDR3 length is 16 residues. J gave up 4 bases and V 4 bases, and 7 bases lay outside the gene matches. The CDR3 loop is CASSPRASGRYNEQFF. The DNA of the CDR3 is TGCGCCAGCAGCCCACGCGCTAGCGGGAGATACAATGAGCAGTTCTTC.

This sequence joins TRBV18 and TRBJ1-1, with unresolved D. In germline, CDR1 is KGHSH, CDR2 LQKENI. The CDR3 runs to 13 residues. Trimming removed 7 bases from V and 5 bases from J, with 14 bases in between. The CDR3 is CASYPLGETEAFF. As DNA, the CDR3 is TGTGCCAGCTATCCGCTTGGGGAAACTGAAGCTTTCTTT.

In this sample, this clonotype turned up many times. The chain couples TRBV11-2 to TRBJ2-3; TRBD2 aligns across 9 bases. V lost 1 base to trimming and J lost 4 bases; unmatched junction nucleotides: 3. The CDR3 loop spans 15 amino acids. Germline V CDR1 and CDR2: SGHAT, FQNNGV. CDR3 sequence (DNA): TGTGCCAGCAGCTTAGGTCTAGCGGGGCCAGATACGCAGTATTTT. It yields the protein CASSLGLAGPDTQYF.

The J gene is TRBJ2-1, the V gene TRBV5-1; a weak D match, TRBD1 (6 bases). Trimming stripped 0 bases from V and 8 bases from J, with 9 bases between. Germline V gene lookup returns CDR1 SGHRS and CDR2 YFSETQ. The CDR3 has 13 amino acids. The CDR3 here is CASSLARGYEQFF. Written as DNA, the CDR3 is TGCGCCAGCAGCTTGGCGAGGGGGTATGAGCAGTTCTTC.

CDR3: CASSQEPLLQQYF. The CDR3 nucleotides read TGCGCCAGCAGCCAAGAACCATTGCTGCAGCAGTACTTC. This chain uses TRBV4-1 with TRBJ2-7; D gene ambiguous. Between the trimmed V and J ends, which lost 0 bases and 8 bases, there was a span of 11 bases. CDR1 MGHRA and CDR2 YSYEKL come from the germline V gene. This CDR3 comprises 13 residues.

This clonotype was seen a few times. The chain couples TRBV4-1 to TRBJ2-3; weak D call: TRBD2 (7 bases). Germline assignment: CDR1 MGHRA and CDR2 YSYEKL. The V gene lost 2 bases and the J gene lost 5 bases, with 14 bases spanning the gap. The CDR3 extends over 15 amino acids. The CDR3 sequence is CASSQTRGGGDTQYF. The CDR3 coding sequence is TGCGCCAGCAGCCAAACCAGGGGAGGGGGAGATACGCAGTATTTT.

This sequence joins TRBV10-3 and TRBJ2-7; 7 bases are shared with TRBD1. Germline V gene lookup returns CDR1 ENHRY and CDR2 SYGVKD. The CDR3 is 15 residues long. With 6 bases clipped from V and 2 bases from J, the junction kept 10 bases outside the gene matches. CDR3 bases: TGTGCCATCAGCCAACAGGGGCCCCGAACCTACGAGCAGTACTTC. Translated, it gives CAISQQGPRTYEQYF.

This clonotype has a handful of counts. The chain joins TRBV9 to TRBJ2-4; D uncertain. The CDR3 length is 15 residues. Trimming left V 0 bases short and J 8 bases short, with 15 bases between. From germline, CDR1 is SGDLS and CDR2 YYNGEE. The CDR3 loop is CASSVVGLPRDIQYF. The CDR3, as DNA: TGTGCCAGCAGCGTAGTTGGCCTCCCTCGGGACATTCAGTACTTC.

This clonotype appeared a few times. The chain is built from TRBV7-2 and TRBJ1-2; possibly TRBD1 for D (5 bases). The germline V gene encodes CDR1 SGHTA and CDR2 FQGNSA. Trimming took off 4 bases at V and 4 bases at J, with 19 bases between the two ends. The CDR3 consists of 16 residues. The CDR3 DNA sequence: TGTGCCAGCAGCTCACGGCTGACAGCCTCTTCCTATGGCTACACCTTC. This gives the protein CASSSRLTASSYGYTF.

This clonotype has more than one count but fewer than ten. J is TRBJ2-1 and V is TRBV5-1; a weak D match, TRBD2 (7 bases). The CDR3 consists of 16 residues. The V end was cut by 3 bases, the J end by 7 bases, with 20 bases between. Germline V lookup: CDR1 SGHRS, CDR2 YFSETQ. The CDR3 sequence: CASSSFGGGPSNEQFF. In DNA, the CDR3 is TGCGCCAGCAGCTCTTTTGGGGGGGGGCCTTCAAATGAGCAGTTCTTC.

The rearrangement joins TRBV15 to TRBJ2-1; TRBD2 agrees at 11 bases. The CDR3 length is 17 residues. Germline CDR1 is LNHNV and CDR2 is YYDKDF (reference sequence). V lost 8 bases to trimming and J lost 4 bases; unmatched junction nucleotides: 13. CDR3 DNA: TGTGCCACCTTATTGGTTAGCGGGAGGGACCTTTACAATGAGCAGTTCTTC. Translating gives CATLLVSGRDLYNEQFF.

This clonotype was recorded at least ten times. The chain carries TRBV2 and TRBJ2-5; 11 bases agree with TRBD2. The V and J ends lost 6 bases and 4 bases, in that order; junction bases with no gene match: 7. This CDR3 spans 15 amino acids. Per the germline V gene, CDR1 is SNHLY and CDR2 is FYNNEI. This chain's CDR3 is CASSKQLAGVETQYF. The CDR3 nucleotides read TGTGCCAGCAGCAAACAACTAGCGGGGGTAGAGACCCAGTACTTC.

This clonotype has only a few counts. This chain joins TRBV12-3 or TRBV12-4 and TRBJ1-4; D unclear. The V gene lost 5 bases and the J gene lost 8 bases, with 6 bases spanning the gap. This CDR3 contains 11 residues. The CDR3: CASSLQEKLFF. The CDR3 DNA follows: TGTGCCAGCAGTCTCCAAGAAAAACTGTTTTTT.

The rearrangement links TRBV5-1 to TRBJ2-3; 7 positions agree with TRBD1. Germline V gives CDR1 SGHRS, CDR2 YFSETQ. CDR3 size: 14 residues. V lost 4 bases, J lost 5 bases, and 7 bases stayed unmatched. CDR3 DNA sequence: TGCGCCAGCAGCCCACGTACAGGGGAAGATACGCAGTATTTT. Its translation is CASSPRTGEDTQYF.

This CDR3 is CASSLAAAQETQYF. The CDR3 DNA is TGTGCCAGCAGCTTAGCGGCGGCGCAAGAGACCCAGTACTTC. This chain links TRBV7-9 with TRBJ2-5; D gene ambiguous. The CDR3 is 14 amino acids. Germline V gene data show CDR1 as SEHNR and CDR2 as FQNEAQ (reference sequence). Trimming stripped 0 bases from V and 2 bases from J, with 7 bases between. The entire variable domain, with the rest obtained from reference TRBV7-9 and TRBJ2-5, is as follows: DTGVSQNPRHKITKRGQNVTFRCDPISEHNRLYWYRQTLGQGPEFLTYFQNEAQLEKSRLLSDRFSAERPKGSFSTLEIQRTEQGDSAMYLCASSLAAAQETQYFGPGTRLLVL.

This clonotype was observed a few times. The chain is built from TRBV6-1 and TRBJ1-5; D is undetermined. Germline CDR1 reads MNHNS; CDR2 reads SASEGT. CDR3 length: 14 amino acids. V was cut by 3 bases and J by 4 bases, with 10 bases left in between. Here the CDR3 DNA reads TGTGCCAGCAGTGAGCTAAGGCAGAATCAGCCCCAGCATTTT. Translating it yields CASSELRQNQPQHF.

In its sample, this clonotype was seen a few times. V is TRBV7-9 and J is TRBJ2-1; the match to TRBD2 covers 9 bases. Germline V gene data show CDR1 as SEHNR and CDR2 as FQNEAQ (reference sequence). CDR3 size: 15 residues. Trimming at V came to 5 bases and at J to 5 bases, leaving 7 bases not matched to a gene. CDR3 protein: CASSRELAGHNEQFF. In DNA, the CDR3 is TGTGCCAGCAGCCGAGAACTAGCGGGTCACAATGAGCAGTTCTTC.

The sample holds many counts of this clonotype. This CDR3 is CASSLGRVVYNEQFF. The CDR3 DNA is TGTGCCAGCAGCTTGGGCAGGGTGGTCTACAATGAGCAGTTCTTC. The chain employs TRBV5-8 and TRBJ2-1; weak D call: TRBD1 (5 bases). The germline V and J ends were trimmed by 0 bases and 3 bases, with 10 bases remaining between them. Germline V gives CDR1 SGHTS, CDR2 YDEGEE. CDR3 length: 15 residues.

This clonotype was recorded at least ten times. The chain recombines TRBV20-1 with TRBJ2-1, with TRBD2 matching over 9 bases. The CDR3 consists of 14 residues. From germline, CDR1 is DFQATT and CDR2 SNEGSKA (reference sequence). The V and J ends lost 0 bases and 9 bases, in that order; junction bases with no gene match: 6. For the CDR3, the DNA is TGCAGTGCTAGAGATCAGCGGGGGGTCTCTGAGCAGTTCTTC. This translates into CSARDQRGVSEQFF.

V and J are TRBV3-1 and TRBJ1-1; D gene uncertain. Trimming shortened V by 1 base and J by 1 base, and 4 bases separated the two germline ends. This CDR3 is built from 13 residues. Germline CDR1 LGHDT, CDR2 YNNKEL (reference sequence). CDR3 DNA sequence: TGTGCCAGCAGCCAAGGCAAGAACACTGAAGCTTTCTTT. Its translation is CASSQGKNTEAFF.

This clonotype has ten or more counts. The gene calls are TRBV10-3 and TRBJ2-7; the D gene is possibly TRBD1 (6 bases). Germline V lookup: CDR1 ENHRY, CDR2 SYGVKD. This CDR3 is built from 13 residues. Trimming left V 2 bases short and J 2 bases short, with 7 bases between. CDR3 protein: CAISEGQTYEQYF. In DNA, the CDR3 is TGTGCCATCAGTGAGGGACAGACCTACGAGCAGTACTTC.

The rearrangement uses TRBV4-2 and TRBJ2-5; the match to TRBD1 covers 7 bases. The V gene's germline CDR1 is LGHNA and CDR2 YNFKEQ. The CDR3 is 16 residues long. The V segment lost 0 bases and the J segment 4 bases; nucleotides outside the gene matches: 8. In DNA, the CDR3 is TGTGCCAGCAGCCAAGATCCCCACAGGGGAACAGAGACCCAGTACTTC. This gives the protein CASSQDPHRGTETQYF.

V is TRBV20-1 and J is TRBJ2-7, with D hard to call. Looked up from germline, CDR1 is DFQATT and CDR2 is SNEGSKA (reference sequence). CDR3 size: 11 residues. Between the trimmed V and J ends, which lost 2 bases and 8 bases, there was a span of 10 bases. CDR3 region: CSARREGQQYF. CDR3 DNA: TGCAGTGCTAGACGTGAAGGACAGCAGTACTTC.